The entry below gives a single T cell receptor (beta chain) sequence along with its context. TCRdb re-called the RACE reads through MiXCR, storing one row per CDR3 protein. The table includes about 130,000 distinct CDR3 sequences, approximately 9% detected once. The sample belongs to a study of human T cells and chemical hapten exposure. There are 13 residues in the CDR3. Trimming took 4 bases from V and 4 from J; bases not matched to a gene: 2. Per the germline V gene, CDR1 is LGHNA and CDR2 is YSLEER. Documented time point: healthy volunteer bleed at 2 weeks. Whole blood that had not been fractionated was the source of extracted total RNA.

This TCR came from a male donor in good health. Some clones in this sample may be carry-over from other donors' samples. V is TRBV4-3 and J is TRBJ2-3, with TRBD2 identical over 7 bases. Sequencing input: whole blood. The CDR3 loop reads CASSPAGADTQYF. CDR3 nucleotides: TGCGCCAGCAGCCCTGCGGGGGCAGATACGCAGTATTTT.